The present T cell receptor (beta chain) was sequenced within a study of identical twins (dated by TCRdb to 2016 to 2018). As for the study more broadly: To test whether fetal clonotypes persist, this study deep-sequenced TCR alpha and beta repertoires from monozygotic twins, from unrelated adults of various ages, and from cord blood. To rule out contamination, the twin experiments were replicated at different times with different library preparation protocols.

Summary of the overall study and its limitations: Recombination models systematically underestimated out-of-frame TCR alpha sharing in monozygotic twins but agreed with sharing between unrelated individuals. Abundant cord blood beta clonotypes had fewer insertions, young adult naive repertoires showed a similar but weaker trend, and memory repertoires showed no such trend. Because the same donors could not be followed over many years, conclusions were based on cross-sectional statistical analysis. A weaker excess of twin sharing was found in beta out-of-frame sequences because the signal-to-noise ratio was lowered by fewer shared sequences. Out-of-frame TCR alpha sequences shared between twins showed an excess of low generation-probability sequences compared with coincidental sharing between unrelated individuals. Zero-insertion analyses could be partly confounded by invariant T cells such as MAIT and iNKT, though diverse VJ usage argued against such confounding for most clonotypes.

Libraries were built with 5' RACE. Sequencer: Illumina HiSeq 2000. A universal primer binding site was introduced by template switching, and a unique molecular identifier was present in the final cDNA, enabling accurate counting of TCR cDNA molecules. Specific primers in the conserved constant-segment region were used to synthesize first-strand cDNA for TCR alpha and beta chains. To control for contamination, every cDNA library was double barcoded, receiving both a SMART-Mk sample barcode and Illumina barcodes. TruSeq adapter sequences along with Illumina sample barcodes were introduced in two successive PCR steps. TCR alpha and beta cDNA libraries were sequenced on the Illumina HiSeq platform with custom primers. As for how the authors treated the data: Unique molecular identifiers were extracted from raw reads with MiGEC, and CDR3 positions were determined with MiXCR. For each individual, recombination models were inferred using an EM algorithm with the repgenHMM and IGoR tools. The tcR package in R was used for shared clonotype analysis, with sharing normalized by the product of cloneset sizes. To study raw recombination without the effects of thymic and clonal selection, out-of-frame nonproductive sequences were analyzed. TCRdb reanalyzed the raw reads on its own, using fastp at Q25 for trimming and MiXCR for clone calling, and kept in-frame beta chains. Rows matching on CDR3 protein sequence are summarized as one entry with the most common DNA and genes. V and J calls and clone size were set by TCRdb, not the authors. In this sample the table shows about 890,000 distinct CDR3 sequences, 9% to 15% of which occur a single time. 1.5% to 2% of the sample lies in the top ten.

Worth noting for this clonotype: Its antigen is still unknown. Base quality data are lacking; no much larger clone is found one base away.

Only healthy Caucasian donors were included. Three pairs of female monozygotic twins, all aged roughly 18 to 30 years, were included in the twin cohort. Peripheral blood mononuclear cells were used as the source from which RNA for TCR libraries was isolated. Trimming removed 6 bases from V and 3 bases from J, leaving 12 bases between the germline ends. Sequences MNHNS (CDR1) and SASEGT (CDR2) are obtained from the germline V gene. The CDR3 measures 14 amino acids from cysteine to phenylalanine. Only the CDR3 portion is preserved as DNA: 42 bases, with reading frame beginning at the first base. The same specimen was also included in a second study, on yellow fever vaccine responses in identical twins. Taken from the second paper: The authors reported that the T cell response to vaccination in identical twins appeared partly convergent and partly personalized. Focusing on identical twins, the study followed the T cell clones that responded to the vaccine, and did so with precision.

The chain employs TRBV6-1 and TRBJ2-1; the D gene is possibly TRBD1, with 5 bases matching. This clonotype was obtained from a woman aged 18-29 years in good health. The source material was PBMCs. The DNA is TGTGCCAGCAGAACAGGCTCAGGCTACAATGAGCAGTTCTTC. The resulting protein is CASRTGSGYNEQFF.